This T cell receptor (beta chain) was captured by sequencing in a study of blood T cells in healthy people across ages. Combining a sample-barcoded 5' primer with a J-beta primer mix, a second PCR ran for roughly 6 to 12 cycles. TCRdb re-called the 5' RACE reads with MiXCR, one entry per CDR3 protein. The sample lists around 800,000 distinct CDR3 sequences, 40% to 50% occurring once. The germline V gene has CDR1 SEHNR and CDR2 FQNEAQ (reference sequence). V was trimmed by 6 bases and J by 4 bases, leaving 15 bases between them. This CDR3 has 14 residues. The donors, aged about 6 to 90, were healthy Caucasians from Russia.

The source of this sequence is a man in his 60s in good health. The chain recombines TRBV7-9 with TRBJ2-5; D remains ambiguous. Sequenced sample: blood. CDR3 loop: CASRARRMIETQYF. The CDR3 DNA sequence: TGTGCCAGCAGGGCCAGGCGGATGATAGAGACCCAGTACTTC.